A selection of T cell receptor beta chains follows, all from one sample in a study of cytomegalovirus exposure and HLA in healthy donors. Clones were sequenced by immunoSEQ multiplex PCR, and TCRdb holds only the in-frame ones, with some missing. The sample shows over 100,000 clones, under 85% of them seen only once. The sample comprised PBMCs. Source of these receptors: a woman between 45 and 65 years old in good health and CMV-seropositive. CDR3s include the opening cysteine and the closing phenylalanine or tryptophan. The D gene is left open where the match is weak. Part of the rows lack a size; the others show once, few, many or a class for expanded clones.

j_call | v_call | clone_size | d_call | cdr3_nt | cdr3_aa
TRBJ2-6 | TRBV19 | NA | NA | TGTGCCAGTACCGAACAGAGCTCTGGGGCCAACGTCCTGACTTTC | CASTEQSSGANVLTF
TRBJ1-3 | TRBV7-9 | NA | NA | TGTGCCAGCAGCTTCGGGACTCCCTCTGGAAACACCATATATTTT | CASSFGTPSGNTIYF
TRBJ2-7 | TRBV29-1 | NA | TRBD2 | TGCAGCGTTGAAGAGGGGGCGGGAGGGCCGAGAGGGGCTTACGAGCAGTACTTC | CSVEEGAGGPRGAYEQYF
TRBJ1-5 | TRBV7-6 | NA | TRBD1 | TGTGCCAGCAGCCCCGAGGCAGGGGGCCAGCCCCAGCATTTT | CASSPEAGGQPQHF
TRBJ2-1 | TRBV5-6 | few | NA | TGTGCCAGCAGCGAAGACAGTTACAATGAGCAGTTCTTC | CASSEDSYNEQFF
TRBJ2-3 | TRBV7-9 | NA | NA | TGTGCCAGCAGCCCTCACAGGGCCTTCACAGATACGCAGTATTTT | CASSPHRAFTDTQYF
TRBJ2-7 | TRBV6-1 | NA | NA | TGTGCCAGCAGTGAAGGGGTTAGCGTAACCTACGAGCAGTACTTC | CASSEGVSVTYEQYF
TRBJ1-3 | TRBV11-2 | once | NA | TGTGCCAGCAGCTTAGGAGTGGTGAACTCTGGAAACACCATATATTTT | CASSLGVVNSGNTIYF
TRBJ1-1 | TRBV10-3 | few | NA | TGTGCCATCAGTGAGTCGCTGGGGAGGGAAGCTTTCTTT | CAISESLGREAFF
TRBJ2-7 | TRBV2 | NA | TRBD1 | TGTGCCAGCAGTGTTGGCAGGGGGAATAACGAGCAGTACTTC | CASSVGRGNNEQYF
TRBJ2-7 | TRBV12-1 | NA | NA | TGTGCCAGCAGCTCCCGACTAGCGGGCTACGAGCAGTACTTC | CASSSRLAGYEQYF
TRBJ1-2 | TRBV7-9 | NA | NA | TGTTCCAGCAGCTTGACCTCTTCGACAGGTCGCAAGGGCTACACCTTC | CSSSLTSSTGRKGYTF
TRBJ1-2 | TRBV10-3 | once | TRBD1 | TGTGCCATCAGGAAGGACAGGGGGGGATATGGCTACACCTTC | CAIRKDRGGYGYTF
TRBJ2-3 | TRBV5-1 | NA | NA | TGCGCCAGCAGAATGGTATCCTACACAGATACGCAGTATTTT | CASRMVSYTDTQYF
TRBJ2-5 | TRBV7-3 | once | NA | TGTGCCAGCAGCTCGGAGCAGGCAGGGAAAGAGACCCAGTACTTC | CASSSEQAGKETQYF
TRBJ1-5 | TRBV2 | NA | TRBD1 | TGTGCCAGCAGTTGGAGACAGGGTCGGTCAGATCAGCCCCAGCATTTT | CASSWRQGRSDQPQHF
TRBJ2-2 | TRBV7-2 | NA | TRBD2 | TGTGCCAGCAGCTTACCGGGACTAGCGGGGGGGCCTGTCGGGGAGCTGTTTTTT | CASSLPGLAGGPVGELFF
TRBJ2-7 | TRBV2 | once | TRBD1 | TGTGCCAGCAGCTTACAGGGGCCTTTCTACGAGCAGTACTTC | CASSLQGPFYEQYF
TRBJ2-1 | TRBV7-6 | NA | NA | TGTGCCAGCAGCTTAGCGGGACTGAGCTCCTACAATGAGCAGTTCTTC | CASSLAGLSSYNEQFF
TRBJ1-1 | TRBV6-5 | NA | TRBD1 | TGTGCCAGCACCCGACAGGGTGACACTGAAGCTTTCTTT | CASTRQGDTEAFF
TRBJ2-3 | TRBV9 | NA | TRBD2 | TGTGCCAGCAGCGTAGCTCCTAGCGGGGCAAACACAGATACGCAGTATTTT | CASSVAPSGANTDTQYF
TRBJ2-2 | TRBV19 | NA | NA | TGTGCCAGTAGTATTAACAGGGAAACCGGGGAGCTGTTTTTT | CASSINRETGELFF
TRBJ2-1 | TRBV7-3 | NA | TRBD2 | TGTGCCAGCAGCGCTAGCGGGGCCGTCAATGAGCAGTTCTTC | CASSASGAVNEQFF
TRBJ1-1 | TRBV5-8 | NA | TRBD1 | TGTGCCAGCAGCTACCGGGACAGGGTGAACACTGAAGCTTTCTTT | CASSYRDRVNTEAFF
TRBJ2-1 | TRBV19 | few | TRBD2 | TGTGCCAGTACTGTTAGCGGGGTCGTGTACAATGAGCAGTTCTTC | CASTVSGVVYNEQFF
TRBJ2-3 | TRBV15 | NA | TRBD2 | TGTGCCACCAGCAGAGTAGGACTAGCAACAGATACGCAGTATTTT | CATSRVGLATDTQYF
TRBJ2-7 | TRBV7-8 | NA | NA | TGTGCCAGCAGAGGGGGGGGGCCATCCTACGAGCAGTACTTC | CASRGGGPSYEQYF
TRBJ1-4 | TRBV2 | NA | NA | TGTGCCAGCAGTGGGTGGCAGGCAACTAATGAAAAACTGTTTTTT | CASSGWQATNEKLFF
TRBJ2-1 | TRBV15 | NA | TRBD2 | TGTGCCACCAGGAGCGAAGAGACTAGCGGTTTCAATGAGCAGTTCTTC | CATRSEETSGFNEQFF
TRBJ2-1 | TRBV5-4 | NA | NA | TGTGCCAGCAGCTTGGAAGCAAGTGAGCAGTTCTTC | CASSLEASEQFF
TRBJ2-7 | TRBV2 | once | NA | TGTGCCAGCCGCCCGGGGGGCTACTCCTACGAGCAGTACTTC | CASRPGGYSYEQYF
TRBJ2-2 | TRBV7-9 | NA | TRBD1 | TGTGCCAGCAGCACACAGGGGGCGAACACCGGGGAGCTGTTTTTT | CASSTQGANTGELFF
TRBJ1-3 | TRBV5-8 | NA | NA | TGTGCCAGCAGCTCCTACCGGGGGGGTTCTGGAAACACCATATATTTT | CASSSYRGGSGNTIYF
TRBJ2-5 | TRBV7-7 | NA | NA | TGTGCTAGCAGCACAGCTGGAGGGGCGGAGACCCAGTACTTC | CASSTAGGAETQYF
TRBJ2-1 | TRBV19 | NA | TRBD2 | TGTGCCACAAGGACTAGCGGGGGCAATGAGCAGTTCTTC | CATRTSGGNEQFF
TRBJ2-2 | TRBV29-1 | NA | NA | TGCAGCGTTGCCAGAAGGAACACCGGGGAGCTGTTTTTT | CSVARRNTGELFF
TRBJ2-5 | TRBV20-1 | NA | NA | TGCAGTGCCAGGGATGAAGAGACCCAGTACTTC | CSARDEETQYF
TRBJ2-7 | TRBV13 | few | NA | TGTGCCAGCAGCTTTTACTCACGCCCCGGACATCCAAGTAACGAGCAGTACTTC | CASSFYSRPGHPSNEQYF
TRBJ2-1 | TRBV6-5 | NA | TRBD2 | TGTGCCAGCAGTTACGGGCGGGACTACATCAATGAGCAGTTCTTC | CASSYGRDYINEQFF
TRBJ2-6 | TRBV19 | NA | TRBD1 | TGTGCCAGTAGCCCGACCGACAGGGCTGGGGCCAACGTCCTGACTTTC | CASSPTDRAGANVLTF
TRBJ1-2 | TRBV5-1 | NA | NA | TGCGCCAGCAGCTTGGAAGGGGGTAACGGAGATGGCTACACCTTC | CASSLEGGNGDGYTF
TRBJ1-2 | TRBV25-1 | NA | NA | TGTGCCAGCAGTGAAGCAGGGAACTATGGCTACACCTTC | CASSEAGNYGYTF
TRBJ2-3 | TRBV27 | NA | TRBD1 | TGTGCCAGCAGTTTATCCGGGACAGAAATCACAGATACGCAGTATTTT | CASSLSGTEITDTQYF
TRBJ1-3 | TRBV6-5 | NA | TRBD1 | TGTGCCAGCAGTTCGACCGACAGGGGAGGAAACACCATATATTTT | CASSSTDRGGNTIYF
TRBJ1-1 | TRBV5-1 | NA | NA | TGCGCCAGCAGCCGGGGACAAGGGGACGCTGAAGCTTTCTTT | CASSRGQGDAEAFF
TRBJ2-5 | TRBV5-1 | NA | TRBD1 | TGCGCCAGCAGCTCTACAGGGGGACAAGAGACCCAGTACTTC | CASSSTGGQETQYF